These 22 T cell receptor beta chains originate from one sample sequenced in a study of blood T cell repertoires in COVID-19. TCRdb keeps only in-frame clones here, not all; method: immunoSEQ multiplex PCR. Among over 50,000 clones listed, over 75% were seen once. The source material was peripheral blood. The receptors were sampled from a human donor in a cohort sampled during active COVID-19.

This chain joins TRBV6-5 and TRBJ1-1; TRBD1 matches at 7 bases. Germline V gives CDR1 MNHEY, CDR2 SVGAGI. The CDR3 has 14 amino acids. V was clipped by 6 bases and J by 4 bases; unmatched bases: 8. The CDR3 sequence: CASRQDRVGTEAFF. The CDR3 DNA is TGTGCCAGCAGACAAGACAGGGTAGGCACTGAAGCTTTCTTT.

The J gene is TRBJ1-1, the V gene TRBV28; D uncertain. The CDR3 contains 13 residues. Germline CDR1 MDHEN, CDR2 SYDVKM. Trimming took off 2 bases at V and 5 bases at J, with 9 bases between the two ends. CDR3 bases: TGTGCCAGCAGTTTACGGGAGAGGACTGAAGCTTTCTTT. Translated: CASSLRERTEAFF.

The chain is built from TRBV3-1 (or the pseudogene TRBV3-2) and TRBJ1-4; unclear D gene. With 0 bases removed from V and 7 bases from J, the gap between germline ends came to 9 bases. Germline V gene lookup returns CDR1 LGHDT and CDR2 YNNKEL (reference sequence). The CDR3 has 14 residues. In DNA, the CDR3 is TGTGCCAGCAGCCAAGATCCGGGGTCTGAAAAACTGTTTTTT. It specifies CASSQDPGSEKLFF.

V gene TRBV27 combines with J gene TRBJ2-3; 7 bases match TRBD2. Germline values: CDR1 MNHEY, CDR2 SMNVEV (reference sequence). Unmatched junction bases numbered 10, after V lost 3 bases and J lost 4 bases. The CDR3 totals 16 residues. The chain's CDR3 is CASSLGSGTRADTQYF. The CDR3 DNA is TGTGCCAGCAGTTTGGGCAGCGGGACCCGCGCAGATACGCAGTATTTT.

V gene TRBV29-1 combines with J gene TRBJ2-3, with 9 bases identical to TRBD2. Germline V CDR1 and CDR2: SQVTM, ANQGSEA. V gave up 5 bases and J gave up 5 bases; unmatched junction bases: 5. The CDR3 extends over 13 amino acids. The CDR3 loop is CSVRAGGRDTQYF. The CDR3 coding sequence is TGCAGCGTTCGGGCGGGAGGGCGAGATACGCAGTATTTT.

The chain is built from TRBV25-1 and TRBJ2-1, with a tentative D call TRBD1 (5 bases). V was pared by 2 bases and J by 6 bases, with 14 bases between. The CDR3 has 15 residues. Germline assignment: CDR1 MGHDK and CDR2 SYGVNS. The CDR3 spells CASSERKGITNEQFF. The CDR3 DNA reads as TGTGCCAGCAGTGAACGTAAGGGGATAACCAATGAGCAGTTCTTC.

The chain carries TRBV6-6 and TRBJ2-7, with 7 bases matching TRBD2. From germline, CDR1 is MNHNY and CDR2 SVGAGI (reference sequence). Trimming cost V 2 bases and J 3 bases; bases outside gene matches: 7. CDR3 length: 15 residues. As DNA, the CDR3 is TGTGCCAGCAGTTACCCGGGGAGGGGCGGCTACGAGCAGTACTTC. Protein: CASSYPGRGGYEQYF.

This rearrangement joins TRBV3-1 (or the pseudogene TRBV3-2) to TRBJ2-2; D possibly corresponds to TRBD2 (6 bases). CDR3 length equals 18 residues. Trimming pared 2 bases from V and 4 bases from J, leaving 20 bases between. The germline CDR1 and CDR2 sequences are LGHDT and YNNKEL (reference sequence). The CDR3: CASSQPGGYMGFTGELFF. The CDR3 nucleotides are TGTGCCAGCAGCCAACCAGGAGGGTACATGGGGTTCACCGGGGAGCTGTTTTTT.

This chain uses TRBV6-5 with TRBJ1-6, with 7 bases lining up with TRBD1. Germline loops: CDR1 MNHEY, CDR2 SVGAGI. The CDR3 has 16 amino acids. After removal of 2 bases from V and 6 bases from J, the junction contained 7 bases not matched to a gene. The CDR3 here is CASSYRLGTANSPLHF. CDR3 bases: TGTGCCAGCAGTTACCGTCTAGGGACAGCTAATTCACCCCTCCACTTT.

J is TRBJ2-2 and V is TRBV29-1; 7 nucleotides align to TRBD2. Unmatched junction bases numbered 2, after V lost 4 bases and J lost 0 bases. The germline V gene encodes CDR1 SQVTM and CDR2 ANQGSEA. The CDR3 has 14 residues. CDR3 region: CSVGLAANTGELFF. CDR3 coding DNA: TGCAGCGTTGGACTAGCTGCGAACACCGGGGAGCTGTTTTTT.

This clone was detected once. The chain employs TRBV28 and TRBJ1-4; possibly TRBD1 for D (5 bases). The CDR3 runs to 15 residues. Trimming stripped 6 bases from V and 4 bases from J, with 15 bases between. Germline lookup yields CDR1 MDHEN and CDR2 SYDVKM. Here the CDR3 reads CASSSPGRDNEKLFF. For the CDR3, the DNA is TGTGCCAGCAGCTCCCCGGGGCGGGATAATGAAAAACTGTTTTTT.

Ten or more counts support this clone. V gene TRBV19 combines with J gene TRBJ2-2; 7 bases are a match to TRBD2. J lost 6 bases, V lost 1 base, and 5 bases had no gene match. The CDR3 consists of 15 residues. CDR1 and CDR2 from the germline V gene are LNHDA and SQIVND (reference sequence). CDR3 DNA: TGTGCCAGTAGTATAGGGACTAGTATGTCCGGGGAGCTGTTTTTT. Translation: CASSIGTSMSGELFF.

The chain employs TRBV3-1 (or the pseudogene TRBV3-2) and TRBJ1-4; a possible D gene is TRBD1 (5 bases). V lost 1 base and J lost 3, with 12 bases in between. From germline, CDR1 is LGHDT and CDR2 YNNKEL (reference sequence). This CDR3 spans 16 amino acids. The CDR3 loop is CASSQGWGGPNEKLFF. The CDR3, as DNA: TGTGCCAGCAGCCAAGGGTGGGGCGGTCCTAATGAAAAACTGTTTTTT.

The V gene is TRBV5-1, the J gene TRBJ2-1; the D gene is possibly TRBD2 (5 bases). The germline V and J ends were trimmed by 1 base and 7 bases, with 12 bases remaining between them. The CDR3 has 14 residues. In germline, CDR1 is SGHRS, CDR2 YFSETQ. CDR3 bases: TGCGCCAGCAGCTTGAGCCCTAGCCTTAATGAGCAGTTCTTC. This gives the protein CASSLSPSLNEQFF.

This chain connects TRBV18 to TRBJ2-7; D gene uncertain. V was trimmed by 3 bases and J by 5 bases, leaving 11 bases between them. The CDR3 runs 13 residues. Germline V CDR1 and CDR2: KGHSH, LQKENI. CDR3 region: CASSPLRRDEQYF. The CDR3 DNA reads as TGTGCCAGCTCACCCCTACGCCGGGACGAGCAGTACTTC.

The chain uses TRBV27 and TRBJ1-4; TRBD1 aligns across 7 bases. Per the germline V gene, CDR1 is MNHEY and CDR2 is SMNVEV (reference sequence). The CDR3 is made up of 15 amino acids. V dropped 5 bases and J dropped 5; count of bases not matched to a gene: 8. The chain's CDR3 is CASSPRQGPNEKLFF. Here the CDR3 DNA reads TGTGCCAGCAGTCCCCGACAGGGCCCCAATGAAAAACTGTTTTTT.

V usage is TRBV2 and J usage is TRBJ2-1; 9 bases match TRBD1. V shed 6 bases and J 9 bases; nucleotides not matched to a gene: 21. The CDR3 runs 18 residues. From germline, CDR1 is SNHLY and CDR2 FYNNEI. In DNA form, the CDR3 reads TGTGCCAGCAGACAACTTGAAGGACAGGGGTCGGCGAAGTCTGAGCAGTTCTTC. The encoded protein is CASRQLEGQGSAKSEQFF.

The chain links TRBV6-1 to TRBJ2-7; 7 bases align to TRBD2. CDR3 size: 15 residues. The germline V gene has CDR1 MNHNS and CDR2 SASEGT. The V and J ends lost 1 base and 4 bases, in that order; junction bases with no gene match: 7. The CDR3 nucleotides are TGTGCCAGCAGTGAAGAGGTTAGCGGGTCGTACGAGCAGTACTTC. It is translated as CASSEEVSGSYEQYF.

The rearrangement joins TRBV3-1 (or the pseudogene TRBV3-2) to TRBJ1-2; TRBD1 matches at 7 bases. The CDR3 consists of 17 residues. The junction had 16 bases not matched to a gene; V was cut back by 4 bases and J by 5 bases. Germline V gene data show CDR1 as LGHDT and CDR2 as YNNKEL (reference sequence). For the CDR3, the DNA is TGTGCCAGCAGCCCCACCGGGACAGAGGCCCCCAGGTATGGCTACACCTTC. It codes for CASSPTGTEAPRYGYTF.

The rearrangement links TRBV6-5 to TRBJ2-5, with D possibly being TRBD1 (6 bases). The CDR3 is made up of 14 amino acids. The ends were cut back, 7 bases at V and 3 bases at J, with 15 bases in the middle. Germline CDR1 and CDR2: MNHEY and SVGAGI. The CDR3 sequence: CASTMTDSKETQYF. DNA of the CDR3: TGTGCCAGCACCATGACGGACAGTAAAGAGACCCAGTACTTC.

The chain links TRBV6-5 to TRBJ2-7; 7 bases agree with TRBD1. This CDR3 contains 16 residues. Trimming removed 2 bases from V and 2 bases from J; junction bases left unmatched: 9. Germline-derived CDR1 and CDR2 are MNHEY and SVGAGI. This chain's CDR3 is CASSYRVTGWPYEQYF. The CDR3 coding sequence is TGTGCCAGCAGTTACCGGGTGACAGGGTGGCCCTACGAGCAGTACTTC.

The chain carries TRBV11-2 and TRBJ2-5, with 9 bases lining up with TRBD2. Germline V gives CDR1 SGHAT, CDR2 FQNNGV. The V segment lost 4 bases and the J segment 1 base; nucleotides outside the gene matches: 4. This CDR3 has 15 residues. The CDR3 region is CASSSASGIQETQYF. The CDR3 bases are TGTGCCAGCAGCTCCGCTAGCGGGATCCAAGAGACCCAGTACTTC.